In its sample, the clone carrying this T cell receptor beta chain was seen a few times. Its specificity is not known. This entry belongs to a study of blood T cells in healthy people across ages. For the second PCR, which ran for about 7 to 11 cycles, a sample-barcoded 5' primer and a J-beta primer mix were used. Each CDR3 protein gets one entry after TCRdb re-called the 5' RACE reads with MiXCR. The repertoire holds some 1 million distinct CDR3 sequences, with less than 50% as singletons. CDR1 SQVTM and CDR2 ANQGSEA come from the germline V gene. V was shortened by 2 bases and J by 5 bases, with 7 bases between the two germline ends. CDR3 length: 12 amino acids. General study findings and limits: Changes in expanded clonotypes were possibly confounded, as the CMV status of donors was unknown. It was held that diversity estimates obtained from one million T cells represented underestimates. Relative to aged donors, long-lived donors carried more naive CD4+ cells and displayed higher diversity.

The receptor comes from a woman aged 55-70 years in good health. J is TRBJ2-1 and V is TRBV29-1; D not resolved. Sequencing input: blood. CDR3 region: CSVEIQDNEQFF. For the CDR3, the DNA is TGCAGCGTTGAAATTCAGGACAATGAGCAGTTCTTC.